These T cell receptor beta chains were read from a single sample in a study of blood T cell repertoires in COVID-19. Clones were sequenced by immunoSEQ multiplex PCR, and TCRdb holds only the in-frame ones, with some missing. Here the sample spans 250,000 to 350,000 clones, 90% being singletons. Sequencing used PBMCs or T cells enriched from blood (not recorded which). These receptors were taken from a man in his 60s who had recovered from COVID-19. Both conserved end residues are part of each CDR3.

cdr3_length j_call v_call cdr3_aa
14 TRBJ1-4 TRBV7-9 CASSSGQGLEKLFF
17 TRBJ1-3 TRBV5-1 CASSLGAGGFSGNTIYF
16 TRBJ2-1 TRBV7-2 CASSLSGQGAYNEQFF
13 TRBJ2-7 TRBV5-1 CASSSPGGYEQYF
13 TRBJ1-2 TRBV3-1/TRBV3-2 CASSPGTADGYTF
14 TRBJ1-2 TRBV2 CASSDIPRGDGYTF
15 TRBJ2-5 TRBV4-1 CASIAGQIYQETQYF
15 TRBJ1-6 TRBV4-2 CASSSSTGDGSPLHF
14 TRBJ1-5 TRBV4-2 CASSQVAASEPQHF
12 TRBJ1-2 TRBV5-4 CASSDRVGGYTF
13 TRBJ1-3 TRBV7-6 CASSAGSGNTIYF
13 TRBJ2-5 TRBV18 CASSPGLGETQYF
15 TRBJ1-1 TRBV4-3 CASSQGSGRGAEAFF
15 TRBJ2-2 TRBV11-2 CASSAQGMNTGELFF
12 TRBJ1-2 TRBV12-3/TRBV12-4 CASSFRGNGYTF
14 TRBJ2-3 TRBV15 CATSSGTGGDTQYF
15 TRBJ2-5 TRBV10-3 CATTKQGGNQETQYF
13 TRBJ1-6 TRBV12-3/TRBV12-4 CASSLFGGSPLHF
16 TRBJ2-3 TRBV7-8 CASSLGLGTSTDTQYF
15 TRBJ1-5 TRBV19 CASSSLQGQNQPQHF
11 TRBJ2-1 TRBV3-1/TRBV3-2 CASSRGGEQFF
15 TRBJ2-2 TRBV11-2 CASSFGVQNTGELFF
15 TRBJ2-5 TRBV7-3 CASSLTGLGQETQYF
16 TRBJ2-2 TRBV23-1 CASSLRGRRNTGELFF
17 TRBJ1-1 TRBV11-3 CASSQYRGRGMNTEAFF
20 TRBJ2-6 TRBV4-1 CASSHRVLAGDLSGANVLTF
13 TRBJ1-4 TRBV10-3 CAISDRENEKLFF
15 TRBJ1-5 TRBV7-3 CASSLIIDSEDPQHF
13 TRBJ2-2 TRBV27 CASSFSITGELFF
16 TRBJ2-3 TRBV27 CASSLSQGIMADTQYF
15 TRBJ1-1 TRBV3-1/TRBV3-2 CASSPTGGLNTEAFF
12 TRBJ2-7 TRBV30 CAFTHGSYEQYF
14 TRBJ1-1 TRBV19 CASSMDRTGRGAFF
11 TRBJ2-1 TRBV30 CAWSTGNEQFF
14 TRBJ1-5 TRBV5-6 CASSLGQASQPQHF
16 TRBJ1-2 TRBV6-5 CASSYSGRQGNYGYTF
13 TRBJ2-7 TRBV19 CASSIAQSYEQYF
16 TRBJ1-2 TRBV6-6 CASDSLGDRANYGYTF
15 TRBJ2-3 TRBV7-9 CASTLGTAAADTQYF
13 TRBJ1-3 TRBV29-1 CSVIQGAGNTIYF
15 TRBJ2-7 TRBV6-9 CASREKYRGPYEQYF
15 TRBJ2-1 TRBV2 CASSVEGETYNEQFF
13 TRBJ2-7 TRBV29-1 CSAERGSGYEQYF
13 TRBJ1-4 TRBV12-5 CASGPRGAEKLFF
14 TRBJ2-7 TRBV19 CASSVGLGAYEQYF
15 TRBJ1-5 TRBV2 CASSEYRDKNQPQHF
16 TRBJ2-1 TRBV4-2 CASSQGQGLLYNEQFF
12 TRBJ2-7 TRBV6-5 CASSTTGSEQYF
9 TRBJ1-1 TRBV20-1 CSAQGGAFF
15 TRBJ1-1 TRBV5-1 CASSLPTGTNTEAFF
15 TRBJ2-7 TRBV4-1 CASSQVEGGAYEQYF
14 TRBJ2-1 TRBV29-1 CSVSGSFSYNEQFF